The T cell receptor beta chain under discussion was sequenced for a study of shared clonotypes between healthy human individuals. Method: immunoSEQ multiplex PCR; TCRdb's copy keeps in-frame clones and lacks some. The table records a few million clones, approximately 95% of them present only once. As to this clone: The antigen is unknown.

Study-level findings and limits: Only a few donors were included, so the genetic and exposure-history diversity represented was limited. Deeper or shallower sequencing was expected to change how clonotypes are shared among donors. Incomplete sequencing of sorted subsets was indicated by rarefaction despite large depth.

V shed 0 bases and J shed 5 bases, with 7 bases lying between them. CDR1 ENHRY and CDR2 SYGVKD come from the germline V gene. CDR3 size: 13 residues. The material sequenced was naive CD4+ T cells sorted from blood. Stated subset: CD45RA+ positively selected. V is TRBV10-3 and J is TRBJ2-5; weak D call: TRBD2 (5 bases). The TCR originated in a man aged 18 to 29 in good health. The CDR3 nucleotides read TGTGCCATCAGTGAGTCGGAGGTGGAGACCCAGTACTTC. Translated: CAISESEVETQYF.